The rows below give T cell receptor beta chains drawn from one sample of a study of response to subunit inactivated influenza vaccine. In TCRdb, the RT-PCR reads were re-called with MiXCR into one record per CDR3 protein. Counted here are some 160,000 distinct CDR3 sequences, 9.5% to 13% occurring once; the ten biggest clones make up 9.5% to 15%. The source material was non-naive T cells sorted from PBMCs, sampled roughly 6 weeks after vaccination. The origin of the receptors is a man between 50 and 59 years old who received an inactivated influenza vaccine. Each CDR3 is given with its conserved first and last residue. Rows give clone size only sometimes, using once, few, many, or a class for an expanded clone.

V gene	J gene	clone size	CDR3 protein
TRBV29-1	TRBJ2-5	-	CSVDSLAGAEETQYF
TRBV5-6	TRBJ1-3	few	CASSFLGLSSGNTIYF
TRBV27	TRBJ2-3	few	CASSLGGGPSTDTQYF
TRBV4-2	TRBJ2-1	few	CASRELAVASGEQFF
TRBV10-2	TRBJ2-7	few	CASSASGSEQYF
TRBV7-8	TRBJ2-5	few	CASSWGGPLETQYF
TRBV7-2	TRBJ2-7	many	CASSWGQGTGSYEQYF
TRBV7-6	TRBJ2-1	-	CASSLGRGGVEQFF
TRBV7-8	TRBJ1-1	few	CASSTWDRGTEAFF
TRBV15	TRBJ1-5	-	CATSPDRGLGQPQHF
TRBV7-2	TRBJ2-1	few	CASSPSAGRVYNEQFF
TRBV10-3	TRBJ2-2	few	CAISAATSGSPQGELFF
TRBV13	TRBJ2-5	-	CASSAGPQGVQETQYF
TRBV7-9	TRBJ2-6	few	CASSPRGAGANVLTF
TRBV5-1	TRBJ2-7	-	CASSPRTGGNSYEQYF
TRBV4-2	TRBJ2-1	-	CASSQGLASDEQFF
TRBV7-2	TRBJ2-7	few	CASSLGRGRSEQYF
TRBV9	TRBJ1-1	-	CASSATTGRFTEAFF
TRBV12-3/TRBV12-4	TRBJ2-3	many	CASSLRDRPTDTQYF
TRBV11-2	TRBJ1-5	many	CASSLTGGNQPQHF
TRBV20-1	TRBJ1-5	few	CSAPPTGDNQPQHF
TRBV11-2	TRBJ2-2	-	CASSLTGPNTGELFF
TRBV7-2	TRBJ2-7	few	CASSQDGVQAREQYF
TRBV25-1	TRBJ1-5	-	CASSVRGWSNQPQHF
TRBV5-6	TRBJ2-7	few	CASSFLTGLAGEQYF